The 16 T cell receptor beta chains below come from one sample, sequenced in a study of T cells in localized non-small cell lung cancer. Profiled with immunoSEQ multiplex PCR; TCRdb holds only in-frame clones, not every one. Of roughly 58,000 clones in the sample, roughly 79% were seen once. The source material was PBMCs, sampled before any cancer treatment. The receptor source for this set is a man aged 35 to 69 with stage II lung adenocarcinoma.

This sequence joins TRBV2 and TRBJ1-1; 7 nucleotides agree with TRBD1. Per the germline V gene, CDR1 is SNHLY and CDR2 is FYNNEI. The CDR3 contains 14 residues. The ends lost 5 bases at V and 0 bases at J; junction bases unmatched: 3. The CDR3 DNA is TGTGCCAGCAGTTTACAGGGGATGAACACTGAAGCTTTCTTT. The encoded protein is CASSLQGMNTEAFF.

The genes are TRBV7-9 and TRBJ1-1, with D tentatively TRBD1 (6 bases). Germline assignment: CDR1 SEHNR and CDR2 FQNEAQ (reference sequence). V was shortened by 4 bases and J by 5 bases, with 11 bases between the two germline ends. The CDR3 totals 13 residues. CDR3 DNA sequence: TGTGCCAGCAGCTCCCAGGGGAAAACTGAAGCTTTCTTT. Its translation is CASSSQGKTEAFF.

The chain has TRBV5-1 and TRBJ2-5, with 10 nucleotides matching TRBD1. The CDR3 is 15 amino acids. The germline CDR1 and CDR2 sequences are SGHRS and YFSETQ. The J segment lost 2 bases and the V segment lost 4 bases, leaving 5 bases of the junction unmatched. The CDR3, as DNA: TGCGCCAGCAGCGAGGGACAGGGGTTACAAGAGACCCAGTACTTC. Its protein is CASSEGQGLQETQYF.

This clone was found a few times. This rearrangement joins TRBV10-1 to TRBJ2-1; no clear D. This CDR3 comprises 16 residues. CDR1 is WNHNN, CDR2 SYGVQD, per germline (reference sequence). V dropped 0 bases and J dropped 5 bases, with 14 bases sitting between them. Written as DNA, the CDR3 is TGCGCCAGCAGTGAGTCATCCAGATCCCCGCACAATGAGCAGTTCTTC. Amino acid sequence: CASSESSRSPHNEQFF.

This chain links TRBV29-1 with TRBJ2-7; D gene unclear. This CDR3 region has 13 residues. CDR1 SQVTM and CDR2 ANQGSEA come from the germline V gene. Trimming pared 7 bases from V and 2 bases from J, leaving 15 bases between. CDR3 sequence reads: CSAIDRRTYEQYF. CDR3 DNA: TGCAGCGCCATCGATAGACGGACCTACGAGCAGTACTTC.

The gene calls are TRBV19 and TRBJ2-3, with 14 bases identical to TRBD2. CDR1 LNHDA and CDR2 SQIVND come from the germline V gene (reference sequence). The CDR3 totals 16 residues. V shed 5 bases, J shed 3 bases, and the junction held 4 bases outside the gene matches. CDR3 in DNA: TGTGCCAGTAGTCCCCGGACTAGCGGGAGGACAGATACGCAGTATTTT. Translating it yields CASSPRTSGRTDTQYF.

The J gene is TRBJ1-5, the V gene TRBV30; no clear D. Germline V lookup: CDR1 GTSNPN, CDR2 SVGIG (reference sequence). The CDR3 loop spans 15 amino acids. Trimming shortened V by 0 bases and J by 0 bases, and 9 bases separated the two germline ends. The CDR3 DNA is TGTGCCTGGAGTGTACGGTCAGATAGCAATCAGCCCCAGCATTTT. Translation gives CAWSVRSDSNQPQHF.

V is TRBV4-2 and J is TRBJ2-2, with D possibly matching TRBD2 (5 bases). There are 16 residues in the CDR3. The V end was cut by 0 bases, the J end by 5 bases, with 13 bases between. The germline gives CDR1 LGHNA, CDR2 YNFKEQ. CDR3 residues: CASSQDQSGGTGELFF. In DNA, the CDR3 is TGTGCCAGCAGCCAAGATCAGTCTGGAGGAACCGGGGAGCTGTTTTTT.

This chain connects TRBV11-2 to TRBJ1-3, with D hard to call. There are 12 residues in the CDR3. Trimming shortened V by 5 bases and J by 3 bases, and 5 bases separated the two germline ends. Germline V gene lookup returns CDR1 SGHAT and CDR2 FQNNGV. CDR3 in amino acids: CASSQIGNTIYF. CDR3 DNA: TGTGCCAGCAGCCAAATTGGAAACACCATATATTTT.

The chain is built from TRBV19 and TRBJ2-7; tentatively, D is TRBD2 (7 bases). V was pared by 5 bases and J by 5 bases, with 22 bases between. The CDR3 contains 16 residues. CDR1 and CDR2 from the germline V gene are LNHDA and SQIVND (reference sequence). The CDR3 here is CASSPLGGLGGNEQYF. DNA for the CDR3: TGTGCCAGTAGTCCATTGGGGGGGCTCGGTGGGAACGAGCAGTACTTC.

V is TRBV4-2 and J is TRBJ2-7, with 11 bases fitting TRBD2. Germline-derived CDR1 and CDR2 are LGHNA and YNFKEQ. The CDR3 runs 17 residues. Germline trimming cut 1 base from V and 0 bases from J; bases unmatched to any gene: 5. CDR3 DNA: TGTGCCAGCAGCCAAGTATCTAGCGGGAGGCTCTCCTACGAGCAGTACTTC. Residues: CASSQVSSGRLSYEQYF.

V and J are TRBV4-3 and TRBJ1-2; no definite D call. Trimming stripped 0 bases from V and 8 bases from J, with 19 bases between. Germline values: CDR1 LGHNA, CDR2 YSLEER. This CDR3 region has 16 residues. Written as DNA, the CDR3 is TGCGCCAGCAGCCAAGAGAAGGGTGTCGGGGTTAGAGGCTACACCTTC. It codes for CASSQEKGVGVRGYTF.

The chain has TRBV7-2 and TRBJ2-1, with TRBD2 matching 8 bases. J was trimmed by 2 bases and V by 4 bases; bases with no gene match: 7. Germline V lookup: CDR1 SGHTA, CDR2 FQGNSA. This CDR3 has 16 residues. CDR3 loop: CASSSGGGRTYNEQFF. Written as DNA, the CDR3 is TGTGCCAGCAGCTCCGGGGGCGGGAGGACCTACAATGAGCAGTTCTTC.

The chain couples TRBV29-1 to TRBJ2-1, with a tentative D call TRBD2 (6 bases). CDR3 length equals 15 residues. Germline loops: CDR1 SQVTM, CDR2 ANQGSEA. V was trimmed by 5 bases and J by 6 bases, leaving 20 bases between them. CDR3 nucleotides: TGCAGCGTTCAGCGTGGTGCGGGAAGGATCAATGAGCAGTTCTTC. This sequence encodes CSVQRGAGRINEQFF.

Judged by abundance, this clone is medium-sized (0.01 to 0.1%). The CDR3 bases are TGTGCCAGCAGCCCTTGGGGGGGATTGGCGAACACTGAAGCTTTCTTT. It is translated as CASSPWGGLANTEAFF. The rearrangement uses TRBV7-2 and TRBJ1-1; D perhaps matches TRBD1 (5 bases). This CDR3 spans 16 amino acids. The V gene's germline CDR1 is SGHTA and CDR2 FQGNSA. V gave up 5 bases and J gave up 1 base, with 17 bases separating them.

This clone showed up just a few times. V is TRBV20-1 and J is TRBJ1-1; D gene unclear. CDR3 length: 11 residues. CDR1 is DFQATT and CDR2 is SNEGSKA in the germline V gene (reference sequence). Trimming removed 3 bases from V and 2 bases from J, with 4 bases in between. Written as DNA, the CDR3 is TGCAGTGCTAGTCCTAACACTGAAGCTTTCTTT. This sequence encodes CSASPNTEAFF.